These T cell receptor beta chains were read from a single sample in a study of neurological immune-mediated disorders. TCRdb ran MiXCR on the 5' RACE reads and lists one entry per CDR3 protein. The sample lists over 13,000 distinct CDR3 sequences, about 10% occurring once. Sequenced input: PBMCs. These receptors were collected from a woman between 40 and 55 years old in good health. CDR3s include the opening cysteine and the closing phenylalanine or tryptophan. D genes are given only for firm matches. Size values are once, few and many counts, or a class for expanded clones, and some rows have none.

TRBJ2-3 | TRBV20-1 | TRBD2 | many | TGCAGTGCTAGCACCGGGACTAGCGGGGGGACAGATACGCAGTATTTT | CSASTGTSGGTDTQYF
TRBJ1-1 | TRBV6-2/TRBV6-3 | - | - | TGTGCCAGCAGCGATTCTGCCGCCGCTGCCACTGAAGCTTTCTTT | CASSDSAAAATEAFF
TRBJ1-5 | TRBV15 | TRBD1 | many | TGTGCCACCAGCCCCCGCACAGGGGGCCCTCAGCCCCAGCATTTT | CATSPRTGGPQPQHF
TRBJ2-7 | TRBV27 | - | many | TGTGCCAGCAGTTTAACCGGATACGAGCAGTACTTC | CASSLTGYEQYF
TRBJ2-3 | TRBV6-4 | TRBD2 | many | TGTGCCAGCAGTGAAAGGGACTACACAGATACGCAGTATTTT | CASSERDYTDTQYF
TRBJ1-6 | TRBV20-1 | - | many | TGCAGTGCTAAAAGAGGGGCGGTTAATTCACCCCTCCACTTT | CSAKRGAVNSPLHF
TRBJ2-7 | TRBV10-3 | TRBD1 | many | TGTGCCACAGCCGAGAACCTCCCGGGACAGGGGGACTACGAGCAGTACTTC | CATAENLPGQGDYEQYF
TRBJ2-3 | TRBV6-5 | - | many | TGTGCCAGCAGTTACTCTACTACGCAGTATTTT | CASSYSTTQYF
TRBJ2-7 | TRBV10-2 | TRBD1 | many | TGCGCCAGCAGTGTGCAGGGGGAAACGTACGAGCAGTACTTC | CASSVQGETYEQYF
TRBJ2-5 | TRBV28 | TRBD2 | many | TGTGCCAGCAGTTTGGGGGTGAGCGGGAGGTCGGAAGAGACCCAGTACTTC | CASSLGVSGRSEETQYF
TRBJ1-1 | TRBV5-1 | - | many | TGCGCCAGCAGCTTGATGCCTGGGGAAGGTGAAGCTTTCTTT | CASSLMPGEGEAFF
TRBJ2-1 | TRBV5-1 | - | many | TGCGCCAGCAGCATTTCCGGGGGGCCTTATGAGCAGTTCTTC | CASSISGGPYEQFF
TRBJ2-2 | TRBV12-3/TRBV12-4 | TRBD2 | many | TGTGCCAGCAGGGAGAGGGCTAGCGGGAGAACCGGGGAGCTGTTTTTT | CASRERASGRTGELFF
TRBJ1-4 | TRBV7-8 | - | many | TGTGCCAGCAGCTTAGACATTGAAAAACTGTTTTTT | CASSLDIEKLFF
TRBJ2-7 | TRBV7-2 | TRBD2 | many | TGTGCCAGCAGCTTAGTCGGACTAGCGGGAGTTCCCAACGAGCAGTACTTC | CASSLVGLAGVPNEQYF
TRBJ2-5 | TRBV20-1 | TRBD2 | many | TGCAGTGCGGAGCGGGGCGAAGAGACCCAGTACTTC | CSAERGEETQYF
TRBJ2-1 | TRBV28 | TRBD1 | many | TGTGCCAGCAGTTCACTCCGACAGGGGGCCTACAATGAGCAGTTCTTC | CASSSLRQGAYNEQFF
TRBJ2-2 | TRBV7-9 | TRBD2 | many | TGTGCCACGAAGGGGAGGGCGAACACCGGGGAGCTGTTTTTT | CATKGRANTGELFF
TRBJ1-2 | TRBV27 | TRBD1 | many | TGTGCCAGCAGTTCCGCCGGGACAGGGTTATGGGCTAACTATGGCTACACCTTC | CASSSAGTGLWANYGYTF
TRBJ2-2 | TRBV20-1 | - | many | TGCAGTGCTACAGACACGAACACCGGGGAGCTGTTTTTT | CSATDTNTGELFF
TRBJ2-2 | TRBV9 | TRBD1 | medium-sized | TGTGCCAGCAGCGGCCACTCGGGGGACAGGGGGCCCGGGGAGCTGTTTTTT | CASSGHSGDRGPGELFF
TRBJ2-2 | TRBV18 | - | many | TGTGCCAGCTCACCACTGACGAACACCGGGGAGCTGTTTTTT | CASSPLTNTGELFF
TRBJ2-2 | TRBV7-2 | - | many | TGTGCCAGCAGTTACCCCCGCGGACCCGCGCCTAGGGCAGGGGAGCTGTTTTTT | CASSYPRGPAPRAGELFF
TRBJ2-1 | TRBV11-2 | TRBD2 | many | TGTGCCAGCAGCTCCCCAGCGGGACGGTACAATGAGCAGTTCTTC | CASSSPAGRYNEQFF
TRBJ1-2 | TRBV28 | - | medium-sized | TGTGCCAGCAGTTCAGGGTATCGTGGCTATGGCTACACCTTC | CASSSGYRGYGYTF
TRBJ1-2 | TRBV12-3/TRBV12-4 | - | medium-sized | TGTGCCAGCAGTCCAGCGGGAGGGGACTACACCTTC | CASSPAGGDYTF
TRBJ2-7 | TRBV4-1 | TRBD2 | many | TGCGCCAGCAGCCAAGACCCTTCCCTAGCGGACGAGCAGTACTTC | CASSQDPSLADEQYF
TRBJ2-3 | TRBV11-3 | - | many | TGTGCCAGCAGCTCCTCGACTAGTAGCACAGATACGCAGTATTTT | CASSSSTSSTDTQYF
TRBJ2-1 | TRBV29-1 | TRBD1 | few | TGCAGCGTGAACCCCCACGGCCCAGGGGGCCTTGACGACCACTACAATGAGCAGTTCTTC | CSVNPHGPGGLDDHYNEQFF
TRBJ1-4 | TRBV15 | - | many | TGTGCCACCAGGGACCTGGGGGGTACAACTAATGAAAAACTGTTTTTT | CATRDLGGTTNEKLFF
TRBJ2-1 | TRBV4-1 | - | many | TGCGCCAGCAGCCAAGATCGGGCGTCCTACAATGAGCAGTTCTTC | CASSQDRASYNEQFF
TRBJ2-7 | TRBV5-6 | TRBD2 | many | TGTGCCAGCAGCTTGGGCGGGAGGGGCGATTACGAGCAGTACTTC | CASSLGGRGDYEQYF
TRBJ1-4 | TRBV20-1 | - | many | TGCAGTGCTAAGTCCGCCCCTAATGAAAAACTGTTTTTT | CSAKSAPNEKLFF
TRBJ1-1 | TRBV27 | - | many | TGTGCCAGCAGTTGGGGGAGGAACACTGAAGCTTTCTTT | CASSWGRNTEAFF
TRBJ2-7 | TRBV4-2 | TRBD2 | medium-sized | TGTGCCAGCAGCCAAGGGACTAGCAGGGACGAGCAGTACTTC | CASSQGTSRDEQYF
TRBJ1-1 | TRBV20-1 | TRBD1 | medium-sized | TGCAGTGCTAGGGGGACAGGATTTAAGGACGAAGCTTTCTTT | CSARGTGFKDEAFF
TRBJ1-5 | TRBV6-5 | - | many | TGTGCCAGCAGTTATGAGCCAACGCAGCCCCAGCATTTT | CASSYEPTQPQHF
TRBJ2-5 | TRBV5-1 | - | many | TGCGCCAGCAGCTTGTCCGGGCTCCAAGAGACCCAGTACTTC | CASSLSGLQETQYF
TRBJ2-3 | TRBV6-1 | - | many | TGTGCCAGCAGTGAAGTGGCAGGGATCAGCACAGATACGCAGTATTTT | CASSEVAGISTDTQYF
TRBJ2-2 | TRBV12-3/TRBV12-4 | TRBD1 | many | TGTGCCAGCGGCTCGGGACAGGGGTTCACCGGGGAGCTGTTTTTT | CASGSGQGFTGELFF
TRBJ2-3 | TRBV20-1 | - | many | TGCAGTGCTAGCCCAATTCCGAGAGGTCCTCCAGATACGCAGTATTTT | CSASPIPRGPPDTQYF
TRBJ1-6 | TRBV20-1 | TRBD1 | many | TGCAGTGCTGAAGGGGACAGGGGCCGGGGGAGGGCCCTCCACTTT | CSAEGDRGRGRALHF
TRBJ2-1 | TRBV9 | - | many | TGTGCCAGCAGCGTAGTCGGGGCAGGGGACCGGGAGCAGTTCTTC | CASSVVGAGDREQFF
TRBJ2-7 | TRBV15 | - | many | TGTGCCACCAGCAGGGACCACAGGGATCCCTACGAGCAGTACTTC | CATSRDHRDPYEQYF
TRBJ2-1 | TRBV5-1 | TRBD1 | many | TGCGCCAGCAGCATCTCCGGGACAGATTACAATGAGCAGTTCTTC | CASSISGTDYNEQFF
TRBJ2-3 | TRBV7-2 | - | many | TGTGCCAGCACGAGGGCTGGATCGACAGATACGCAGTATTTT | CASTRAGSTDTQYF
TRBJ1-4 | TRBV20-1 | TRBD1 | many | TGCAGTGCTAAAAATCCGCTGACAGGGCTGGATGAAAAACTGTTTTTT | CSAKNPLTGLDEKLFF
TRBJ1-2 | TRBV30 | - | - | TGTGCCTGTAGTCCCTTGGGGGGGAACTATGGCTACACCTTC | CACSPLGGNYGYTF
TRBJ2-5 | TRBV7-8 | - | many | TGTGCCAGCAGCCGGGACGCCAAGACCCAGTACTTC | CASSRDAKTQYF
TRBJ2-3 | TRBV20-1 | TRBD2 | many | TGCAGTGCCCCAGGAGCGGGAGCTAGGGATACGCAGTATTTT | CSAPGAGARDTQYF
TRBJ2-5 | TRBV20-1 | - | once | TGCAGTGTCGGAAGTTGGCGGGACGCTGAGACCCAGTACTTC | CSVGSWRDAETQYF
TRBJ2-6 | TRBV10-3 | - | - | TGTGCCATCAGTGAGTCCGGGACATCTGGGGCCAACGTCCTGACTTTC | CAISESGTSGANVLTF
TRBJ2-7 | TRBV5-1 | TRBD1 | - | TGCGCCAGCAGCTTTGTACAGGGGGCGTTCGAGCAGTACTTC | CASSFVQGAFEQYF
TRBJ1-1 | TRBV6-2/TRBV6-3 | - | few | TGTGCCAGCAGTTCGCACCCGCGGGCTTTCTTT | CASSSHPRAFF
TRBJ1-6 | TRBV13 | - | many | TGTGCCAGCAGCTTAAGTGGAGTTAGATCACCCCTCCACTTT | CASSLSGVRSPLHF